This is a list of T cell receptor beta chains from one sample in a study of T cell repertoires in cytomegalovirus infection. In TCRdb, the reads were re-called with MiXCR into one record per CDR3 protein. The data hold about 570,000 distinct CDR3 sequences, with approximately 40% observed a single time. These receptors' targets are unknown. Sample: cultured PBMCs, taken from culture after CMV antigen stimulation. The receptors come from a human donor in good health (CMV status not recorded). Some clones in this sample may be carry-over from other donors' samples. CDR3s include the opening cysteine and the closing phenylalanine or tryptophan. A D gene is named only where the DNA matches it firmly. Part of the rows lack a size; the others show once, few, many or a class for expanded clones.

CDR3 DNA,CDR3 protein,J gene,D gene,V gene,clone size
TGCAGTGTGCCGACAGGGGGCGCAGCTTTCTTT,CSVPTGGAAFF,TRBJ1-1,TRBD1,TRBV20-1,-
TGTGCCAGTAGTATCTCCAGCGACGGGTACGAGCAGTACTTC,CASSISSDGYEQYF,TRBJ2-7,-,TRBV19,-
TGTGCCAGCTCCCCATCCGGACTCATAAATTCACCCCTCCACTTT,CASSPSGLINSPLHF,TRBJ1-6,-,TRBV18,-
TGTGCCAGCAGCCAACATCCTCCAGGGGGGAACGACGAGCAGTACTTC,CASSQHPPGGNDEQYF,TRBJ2-7,-,TRBV3-1,-
TGTGCCAGCTCACCACCGGCCGGGCGGTCTGGAAACACCATATATTTT,CASSPPAGRSGNTIYF,TRBJ1-3,-,TRBV18,once
TGTGCCAGCAGCTTAGGCGTGGGCGGGCTGAGGGCAGATACGCAGTATTTT,CASSLGVGGLRADTQYF,TRBJ2-3,-,TRBV7-2,-
TGTGCCAGCAGTTCCGGACTAGCAGGCACCGGGGAGCTGTTTTTT,CASSSGLAGTGELFF,TRBJ2-2,TRBD2,TRBV5-6,-
TGTGCCAGCCCGAGGAACACCATATATTTT,CASPRNTIYF,TRBJ1-3,-,TRBV6-5,-
TGTGCCAGCAGTTACAACGACGAGCAGTACTTC,CASSYNDEQYF,TRBJ2-7,-,TRBV6-6,few
TGTGCCAGCAGCCCCCGGAGGGGCCCCGGAGGCTACACCTTC,CASSPRRGPGGYTF,TRBJ1-2,-,TRBV7-2,many
TGCAGTGCTCCGACAGGGTCCGACACTGAAGCTTTCTTT,CSAPTGSDTEAFF,TRBJ1-1,TRBD1,TRBV20-1,-
TGTGCCAGTAGTAGGACAGGGGCCACCGGGGAGCTGTTTTTT,CASSRTGATGELFF,TRBJ2-2,TRBD1,TRBV19,-
TGTGCCATCACCGGACAGGGGGACACCGGGGAGCTGTTTTTT,CAITGQGDTGELFF,TRBJ2-2,TRBD1,TRBV10-3,-
TGTGCCAGCACTTTGCGAGATACCGATCGCTATGGCTACACCTTC,CASTLRDTDRYGYTF,TRBJ1-2,-,TRBV7-2,many
TGTGCCAGCAGCTTAGCCCGGGCCACTGAAGCTTTCTTT,CASSLARATEAFF,TRBJ1-1,-,TRBV7-9,-
TGTGCCAGCAGCAAAGGAGGGAAAAGCTCCTACGAGCAGTACTTC,CASSKGGKSSYEQYF,TRBJ2-7,-,TRBV7-2,many
TGTGCCAGCAGCCCATGGCTCAGCGGGAGCAGGGAGACCCAGTACTTC,CASSPWLSGSRETQYF,TRBJ2-5,TRBD2,TRBV7-2,few
TGTGCCAGCAGTGCTAATACTCCCGGGACTAGTAGGGAGACCCAGTACTTC,CASSANTPGTSRETQYF,TRBJ2-5,TRBD2,TRBV7-6,-
TGTGCCAGCACCCAAACAGGGCGAGGTACCGGGGAGCTGTTTTTT,CASTQTGRGTGELFF,TRBJ2-2,-,TRBV5-4,-
TGTGCCAGCAGCCACTCCTGGGATTCAAGCTCCTACAATGAGCAGTTCTTC,CASSHSWDSSSYNEQFF,TRBJ2-1,-,TRBV7-2,-
TGTGCCACCAGCAGAGATCGGGGGGCCACCAAAAACATTCAGTACTTC,CATSRDRGATKNIQYF,TRBJ2-4,-,TRBV15,-
TGTGCCAGCAGCCTGATGCCTGGAAACACCATATATTTT,CASSLMPGNTIYF,TRBJ1-3,-,TRBV7-9,few
TGTGCCACGAGGACAGGGGGGGAGACCCAGTACTTC,CATRTGGETQYF,TRBJ2-5,TRBD1,TRBV27,-
TGCAGCGCACACGGGGCGGAGAACACTGAAGCTTTCTTT,CSAHGAENTEAFF,TRBJ1-1,-,TRBV29-1,-
TGTGCCAGCACCTTTAGCGGGGGCCAAGAGACCCAGTACTTC,CASTFSGGQETQYF,TRBJ2-5,TRBD2,TRBV7-2,-
TGCGCCAGCCAAGGGCTAGCGGGGGGGGCCGAGCAGTACTTC,CASQGLAGGAEQYF,TRBJ2-7,TRBD2,TRBV5-1,-
TGTGCCAGCAATTTTGGACAGGCAAGGGTGGGTCAGTACTTC,CASNFGQARVGQYF,TRBJ2-4,TRBD1,TRBV12-3/TRBV12-4,few
TGTGCCAGCAGCTCCCCTGGCGGGGGGATTAAAGATACGCAGTATTTT,CASSSPGGGIKDTQYF,TRBJ2-3,TRBD2,TRBV7-2,many
TGTGCCAGCAGGGCCGTGGGGGGAAGAACAGATACGCAGTATTTT,CASRAVGGRTDTQYF,TRBJ2-3,-,TRBV12-3/TRBV12-4,few
TGTGCCAGCAGTCCTATAGACTTCTACAGAGGCAACTACGAGCAGTACTTC,CASSPIDFYRGNYEQYF,TRBJ2-7,-,TRBV6-1,many
TGTGCCAGCAAAAGCACTGGACAGGCCCAGTTGTCCCAGTACTTC,CASKSTGQAQLSQYF,TRBJ2-5,TRBD1,TRBV12-3/TRBV12-4,few
TGTGCCAGTAGTAGCGGGGCCAGCCTTTGGTATGGCTACACCTTC,CASSSGASLWYGYTF,TRBJ1-2,-,TRBV19,-
TGTGCCAGCAGTCCGCCGGTTGGGGGTGGCACTGAAGCTTTCTTT,CASSPPVGGGTEAFF,TRBJ1-1,-,TRBV12-3/TRBV12-4,once
TGTGCCAGCAGCTTAGGGGGACAGGGTGAAGCTTTCTTT,CASSLGGQGEAFF,TRBJ1-1,TRBD1,TRBV7-6,few
TGTGCCAGCAGTTTCCCGACAGACAATGAGCAGTTCTTC,CASSFPTDNEQFF,TRBJ2-1,-,TRBV12-3/TRBV12-4,few
TGTGCCAGCAGCCGCTTGGGGGGAGATATCAACGAGCAGTACTTC,CASSRLGGDINEQYF,TRBJ2-7,-,TRBV4-2,once
TGCAGTGCTAGGACTCCTGGGGCCAACGTCCTGACTTTC,CSARTPGANVLTF,TRBJ2-6,-,TRBV20-1,-
TGTGCCAGCAGCATCTCCCGGGACAGGTCTAATGAAAAACTGTTTTTT,CASSISRDRSNEKLFF,TRBJ1-4,TRBD1,TRBV7-2,many
TGTGCCTGGATGAAAGGGGCTCACGGGGAGCTGTTTTTT,CAWMKGAHGELFF,TRBJ2-2,-,TRBV30,-
TGTGCCATGGGGAGCTCCTACGAGCAGTACTTC,CAMGSSYEQYF,TRBJ2-7,-,TRBV10-3,few
TGTGCCAGCAGCTTAAGGTGGGGACAGGGTCCCTACAATGAGCAGTTCTTC,CASSLRWGQGPYNEQFF,TRBJ2-1,TRBD1,TRBV7-6,-
TGTGCCAGCAACGACAGGGTCGAGCAGTACTTC,CASNDRVEQYF,TRBJ2-7,TRBD1,TRBV6-1,-
TGTGCCAGCAGTTTAGCGGCTAGCCCCGCGCTCCAGTTCTTC,CASSLAASPALQFF,TRBJ2-1,-,TRBV12-3/TRBV12-4,-
TGTGCCAGCAGCCCCCATCGGGACCCTGGGGCCAACGTCCTGACTTTC,CASSPHRDPGANVLTF,TRBJ2-6,-,TRBV7-2,many
TGCAGCGTTGCCCTTCCGACTGAAGCTTTCTTT,CSVALPTEAFF,TRBJ1-1,-,TRBV29-1,-
TGTGCCAGCAGCTTAGTAGGGCGGGAGCTCTCAGATACGCAGTATTTT,CASSLVGRELSDTQYF,TRBJ2-3,TRBD2,TRBV7-2,-
TGCGCCAGCAGTGACAAAGGGACTAGCGGGAGAGTAGATACGCAGTATTTT,CASSDKGTSGRVDTQYF,TRBJ2-3,TRBD2,TRBV10-2,-
TGCAGTGCTAGAGATAGTTCCGGCCTCAATGAGCAGTTCTTC,CSARDSSGLNEQFF,TRBJ2-1,-,TRBV20-1,-
TGTGCCAGCTCACTCGGGACTAGCGGGCTTCAAGAGACCCAGTACTTC,CASSLGTSGLQETQYF,TRBJ2-5,TRBD2,TRBV18,-
TGTGCCATCAGTGAGGCTCGACAGAGGGGTTCCTACAATGAGCAGTTCTTC,CAISEARQRGSYNEQFF,TRBJ2-1,-,TRBV10-3,-
TGTGCCAGCAGCACAACCCAGGGTTATCAGCAGCCCCAGCATTTT,CASSTTQGYQQPQHF,TRBJ1-5,-,TRBV28,-
TGTGCCAGTAGGCACAGGGGGCCTGAAGCTTTCTTT,CASRHRGPEAFF,TRBJ1-1,TRBD1,TRBV19,-